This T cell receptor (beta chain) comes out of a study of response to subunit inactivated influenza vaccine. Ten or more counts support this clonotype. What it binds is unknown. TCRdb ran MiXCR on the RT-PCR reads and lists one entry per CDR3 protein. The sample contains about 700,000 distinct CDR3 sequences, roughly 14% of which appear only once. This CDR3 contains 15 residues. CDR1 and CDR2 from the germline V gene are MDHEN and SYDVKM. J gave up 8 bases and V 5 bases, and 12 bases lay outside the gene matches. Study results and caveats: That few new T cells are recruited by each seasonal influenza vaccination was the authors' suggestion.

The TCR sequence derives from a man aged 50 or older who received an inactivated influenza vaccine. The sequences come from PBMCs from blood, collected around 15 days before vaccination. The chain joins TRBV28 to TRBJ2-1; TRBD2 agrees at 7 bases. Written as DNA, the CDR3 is TGTGCCAGCAGTCAACCCGGGGGGAGGGGCGATGAGCAGTTCTTC. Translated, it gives CASSQPGGRGDEQFF.